The 14 T cell receptor beta chains below were found in one sample sequenced in a study of shared clonotypes between healthy human individuals (dated by TCRdb to the early 2020s). Library prep was done by the immunoSEQ multiplex PCR assay. TCRdb mirrors the immuneACCESS table, restricted to in-frame sequences. Some clones are absent from its copies; in checked studies, under half trace to an unresolved V gene, and the reason for the others is unknown. This sample gives 2 million to 3 million clones in total; 90% to 95% of them show up just once. The top ten clonotypes cover under 0.15% of the sample. What was sequenced was naive CD4+ T cells sorted from blood. In light of the paper, this sample's cell subset or site label describes: CD45RA+ positively selected. All receptors derive from a man aged 18 to 29 in good health.

The V and J genes are TRBV11-2 and TRBJ1-6; D is unclear. The CDR3 length is 12 residues. The germline V gene has CDR1 SGHAT and CDR2 FQNNGV. Trimming took off 1 base at V and 18 bases at J, with 13 bases between the two ends. CDR3: CASSLGGREHHF. The CDR3 nucleotides are TGTGCCAGCAGCTTAGGCGGCAGAGAGCACCACTTT.

The chain couples TRBV18 to TRBJ2-4; D unresolved. Germline V gene sequence: CDR1 KGHSH, CDR2 LQKENI. This CDR3 comprises 17 residues. V was pared by 6 bases and J by 0 bases, with 18 bases between. CDR3 DNA: TGTGCCAGCTCTCGATCCACCGGTGATCTAGCCAAAAACATTCAGTACTTC. It specifies CASSRSTGDLAKNIQYF.

As to this clone: Other DNA sequences from this sample encode an identical CDR3 as well. The rearrangement joins TRBV5-1 to TRBJ2-3, with D tentatively TRBD1 (5 bases). The CDR3 has 13 amino acids. Germline lookup yields CDR1 SGHRS and CDR2 YFSETQ. Trimming left V 4 bases short and J 2 bases short, with 8 bases between. In nucleotides, the CDR3 is TGCGCCAGCAGCCCAGGGTTCACAGATACGCAGTATTTT. It codes for CASSPGFTDTQYF.

This chain joins TRBV7-2 and TRBJ2-1; D ambiguous. Trimming cost V 5 bases and J 6 bases, with 23 bases left between them. This CDR3 is built from 17 residues. CDR1 SGHTA and CDR2 FQGNSA come from the germline V gene. The CDR3 DNA reads as TGTGCCAGCAGCCCTCCGGTTGTCTCAAAGGCTAGCAATGAGCAGTTCTTC. This gives the protein CASSPPVVSKASNEQFF.

The chain has TRBV6-1 and TRBJ1-1, with D perhaps matching TRBD1 (5 bases). V lost 4 bases to trimming and J lost 4 bases, with 10 bases between them. Germline V gives CDR1 MNHNS, CDR2 SASEGT. The CDR3 is 13 residues long. This CDR3 is CASSVGEFTEAFF. The CDR3 nucleotides are TGTGCCAGCAGTGTAGGGGAGTTCACTGAAGCTTTCTTT.

The chain employs TRBV6-5 and TRBJ1-2, with unresolved D. V gave up 6 bases and J gave up 8 bases, with 16 bases separating them. Germline CDR1 and CDR2: MNHEY and SVGAGI. The CDR3 is 13 residues long. The CDR3 here is CASRDTGLRGYTF. The DNA of the CDR3 is TGTGCCAGCAGGGATACCGGGCTCCGGGGCTACACCTTC.

About this clone: The sample carries other DNA sequences with the same CDR3. In nucleotides, the CDR3 is TGTGCCAGCAGCTTGGGACAGGGAGTCTATGGCTACACCTTC. Encoded protein: CASSLGQGVYGYTF. The rearrangement joins TRBV7-9 to TRBJ1-2, with TRBD1 identical over 9 bases. The CDR3 covers 14 residues. Looked up from germline, CDR1 is SEHNR and CDR2 is FQNEAQ (reference sequence). The J segment lost 4 bases and the V segment lost 3 bases, leaving 3 bases of the junction unmatched.

The rearrangement uses TRBV10-1 and TRBJ2-4; TRBD2 aligns across 8 bases. CDR1 is WNHNN and CDR2 is SYGVQD in the germline V gene (reference sequence). The CDR3 runs 15 residues. V lost 4 bases to trimming and J lost 6 bases; unmatched junction nucleotides: 8. CDR3 protein: CASSAGGRNPNIQYF. For the CDR3, the DNA is TGCGCCAGCAGTGCAGGCGGGAGGAATCCAAACATTCAGTACTTC.

The genes are TRBV5-1 and TRBJ2-7, with 11 bases lining up with TRBD1. Trimming took 2 bases from V and 2 from J; bases not matched to a gene: 3. The germline V gene has CDR1 SGHRS and CDR2 YFSETQ. The CDR3 spans 15 residues. CDR3 sequence: CASSFWTGGPYEQYF. In DNA, the CDR3 is TGCGCCAGCAGCTTTTGGACAGGGGGCCCCTACGAGCAGTACTTC. Full variable domain (outside the CDR3, taken from reference TRBV5-1 and TRBJ2-7): KAGVTQTPRYLIKTRGQQVTLSCSPISGHRSVSWYQQTPGQGLQFLFEYFSETQRNKGNFPGRFSGRQFSNSRSEMNVSTLELGDSALYLCASSFWTGGPYEQYFGPGTRLTVT.

V is TRBV4-2 and J is TRBJ1-5, with 9 bases that match TRBD1. Germline CDR1 LGHNA, CDR2 YNFKEQ. V lost 1 base, J lost 7 bases, and 8 bases stayed unmatched. The length of the CDR3 is 16 residues. The CDR3 here is CASSQGDTGGAQPQHF. The CDR3 nucleotides are TGTGCCAGCAGCCAAGGGGATACAGGGGGCGCCCAGCCCCAGCATTTT.

V is TRBV5-4 and J is TRBJ2-7, with a weak D call TRBD2 (6 bases). Trimming cost V 4 bases and J 0 bases, with 17 bases left between them. The CDR3 runs to 16 residues. The germline V gene encodes CDR1 SGHNT and CDR2 YYREEE (reference sequence). The CDR3 spells CASSPPGLHSSYEQYF. CDR3 in DNA: TGTGCCAGCAGCCCGCCGGGACTTCATAGCTCCTACGAGCAGTACTTC.

Concerning this clone itself: The sample carries other DNA sequences with the same CDR3. The chain has TRBV7-2 and TRBJ1-6; no definite D call. From germline, CDR1 is SGHTA and CDR2 FQGNSA. V was cut by 5 bases and J by 4 bases, with 6 bases left in between. This CDR3 is 13 amino acids long. This CDR3 reads CASSPGYNSPLHF. The DNA for the CDR3 is TGTGCCAGCAGCCCAGGTTATAATTCACCCCTCCACTTT.

This clone was picked up one time. V usage is TRBV20-1 and J usage is TRBJ2-7, with D possibly being TRBD2 (5 bases). The V and J ends lost 5 bases and 7 bases respectively, with 9 bases between them. Germline CDR1 and CDR2: DFQATT and SNEGSKA (reference sequence). The CDR3 length is 10 residues. The CDR3 sequence: CSAGSGEQYF. The CDR3 nucleotides are TGCAGTGCTGGTTCGGGAGAGCAGTACTTC.

The genes are TRBV7-2 and TRBJ2-5; D uncertain. The germline gives CDR1 SGHTA, CDR2 FQGNSA. This CDR3 has 13 residues. The germline V and J ends were trimmed by 6 bases and 4 bases, with 12 bases remaining between them. CDR3 amino acids: CASRRATGETQYF. The CDR3 DNA is TGTGCCAGCAGACGTGCTACCGGAGAGACCCAGTACTTC.